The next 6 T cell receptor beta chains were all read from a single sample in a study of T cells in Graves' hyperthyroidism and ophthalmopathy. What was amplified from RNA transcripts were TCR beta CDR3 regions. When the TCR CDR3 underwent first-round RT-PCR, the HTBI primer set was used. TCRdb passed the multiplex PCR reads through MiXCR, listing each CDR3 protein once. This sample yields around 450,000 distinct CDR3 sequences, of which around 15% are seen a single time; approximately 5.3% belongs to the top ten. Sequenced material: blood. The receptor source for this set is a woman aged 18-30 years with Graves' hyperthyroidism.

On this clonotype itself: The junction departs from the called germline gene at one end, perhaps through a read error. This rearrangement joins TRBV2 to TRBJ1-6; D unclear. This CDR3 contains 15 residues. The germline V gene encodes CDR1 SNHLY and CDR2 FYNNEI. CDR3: CASSEVDPGTSPLYF. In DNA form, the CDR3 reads TGTGCCAGCAGTGAAGTCGACCCCGGTACTTCACCCCTCTACTTT.

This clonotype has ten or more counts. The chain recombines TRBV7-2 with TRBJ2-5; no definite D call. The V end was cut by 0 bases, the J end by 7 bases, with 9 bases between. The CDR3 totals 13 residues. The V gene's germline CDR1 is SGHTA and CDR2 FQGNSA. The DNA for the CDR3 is TGTGCCAGCAGCTTAGCCAGTTCCGGGACCCAGTACTTC. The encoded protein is CASSLASSGTQYF.

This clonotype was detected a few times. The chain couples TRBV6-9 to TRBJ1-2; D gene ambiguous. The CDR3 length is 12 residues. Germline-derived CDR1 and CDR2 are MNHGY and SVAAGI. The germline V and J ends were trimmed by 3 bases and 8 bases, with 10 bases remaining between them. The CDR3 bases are TGTGCCAGCAGTTACGGCCCGGAGGGCTACACCTTC. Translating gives CASSYGPEGYTF.

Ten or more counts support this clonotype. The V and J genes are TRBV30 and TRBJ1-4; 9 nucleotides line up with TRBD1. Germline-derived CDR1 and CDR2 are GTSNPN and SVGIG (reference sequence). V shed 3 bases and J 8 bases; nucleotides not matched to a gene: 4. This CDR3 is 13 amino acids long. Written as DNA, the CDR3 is TGTGCCTGGAGGGACAGGGGCAGAGAAAAACTGTTTTTT. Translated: CAWRDRGREKLFF. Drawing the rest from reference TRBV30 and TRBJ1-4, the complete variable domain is SQTIHQWPATLVQPVGSPLSLECTVEGTSNPNLYWYRQAAGRGLQLLFYSVGIGQISSEVPQNLSASRPQDRQFILSSKKLLLSDSGFYLCAWRDRGREKLFFGSGTQLSVL.

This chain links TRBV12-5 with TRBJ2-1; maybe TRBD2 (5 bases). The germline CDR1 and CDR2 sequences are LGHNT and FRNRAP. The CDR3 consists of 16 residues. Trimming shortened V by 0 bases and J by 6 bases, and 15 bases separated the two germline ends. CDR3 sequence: CASGLVLGLTGNEQFF. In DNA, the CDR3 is TGTGCTAGTGGTTTGGTACTCGGACTCACGGGCAATGAGCAGTTCTTC.

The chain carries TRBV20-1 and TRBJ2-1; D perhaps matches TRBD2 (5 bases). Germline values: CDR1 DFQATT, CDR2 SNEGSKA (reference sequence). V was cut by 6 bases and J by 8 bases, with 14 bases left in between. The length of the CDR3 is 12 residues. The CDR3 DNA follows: TGCAGTGCCATCTCTGGGCGGGATGAGCAGTTCTTC. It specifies CSAISGRDEQFF.